The clone carrying this TCR beta chain has at least ten counts. Its antigen is still unknown. The sample is drawn from a study of T cell repertoires in cytomegalovirus infection. In the study overall: Public TCR beta signatures provided an indication of both CMV infection and a matching HLA type.

Overall study results and limits: Clonotypes of TCR beta that were HLA-C-restricted and CMV-specific dominated the ex vivo response. Pooled public TCR beta family frequency picked out CMV carriers with the relevant HLA.

TCRdb used MiXCR to reprocess the reads, holding one entry per CDR3 protein. In the table there are approximately 500,000 distinct CDR3 sequences, about 17% of which are singletons. This receptor was obtained from a human donor in good health (CMV status not recorded). Some clones in this sample may be carry-over from other donors' samples. Sequenced: CD8+ T cells from PBMCs.

The CDR3 nucleotides are TGTGCCAGCAGTCCACTCCCGACTGCCTCCAATGAGCAGTTCTTC. This translates into CASSPLPTASNEQFF. V gene TRBV6-5 combines with J gene TRBJ2-1; D is undetermined. Trimming stripped 5 bases from V and 6 bases from J, with 17 bases between. CDR1 and CDR2 from the germline V gene are MNHEY and SVGAGI. The CDR3 loop spans 15 amino acids.